This entry lists 4 T cell receptor beta chains sequenced from one sample in a study of blood T cell repertoires in COVID-19. Sequencing was performed with immunoSEQ multiplex PCR; in TCRdb, only in-frame clones are kept and a portion is missing. This table has fewer than 200,000 clones, 75% to 85% appearing once. Material: peripheral blood. Receptors originate from an elderly woman with COVID-19, enrolled during active disease.

The chain recombines TRBV2 with TRBJ1-6; 7 positions match TRBD1. Trimming at V came to 4 bases and at J to 9 bases, leaving 9 bases not matched to a gene. This CDR3 spans 15 amino acids. Germline lookup yields CDR1 SNHLY and CDR2 FYNNEI. For the CDR3, the DNA is TGTGCCAGCAGTGGACAGGGAGGCCGATCTTCACCCCTCCACTTT. It translates to CASSGQGGRSSPLHF.

This clone was picked up one time. The chain couples TRBV9 to TRBJ1-2; D is perhaps TRBD1 (6 bases). Germline V gene data show CDR1 as SGDLS and CDR2 as YYNGEE. Trimming shortened V by 1 base and J by 3 bases, and 7 bases separated the two germline ends. The CDR3 sequence is 13 residues long. CDR3 DNA sequence: TGTGCCAGCAGCGTAACAGGGCACTATGGCTACACCTTC. The encoded protein is CASSVTGHYGYTF.

In regard to this clone: Other DNA sequences of this sample code for an identical CDR3. The rearrangement joins TRBV5-6 to TRBJ2-1; possible D gene TRBD1, 5 bases. Trimming removed 1 base from V and 2 bases from J, with 7 bases in between. This CDR3 has 14 residues. CDR1 SGHDT and CDR2 YYEEEE come from the germline V gene. CDR3 loop: CASSLRGTYNEQFF. CDR3 nucleotide sequence: TGTGCCAGCAGCTTGAGGGGAACCTACAATGAGCAGTTCTTC.

The chain is built from TRBV5-6 and TRBJ1-3, with D uncertain. Deletions cut 2 bases from V and 4 bases from J, with 10 bases between. The CDR3 runs 14 residues. CDR1 is SGHDT and CDR2 is YYEEEE in the germline V gene. The CDR3 spells CASSFRGYGNTIYF. The CDR3 region has the DNA TGTGCCAGCAGCTTTCGGGGTTACGGAAACACCATATATTTT.